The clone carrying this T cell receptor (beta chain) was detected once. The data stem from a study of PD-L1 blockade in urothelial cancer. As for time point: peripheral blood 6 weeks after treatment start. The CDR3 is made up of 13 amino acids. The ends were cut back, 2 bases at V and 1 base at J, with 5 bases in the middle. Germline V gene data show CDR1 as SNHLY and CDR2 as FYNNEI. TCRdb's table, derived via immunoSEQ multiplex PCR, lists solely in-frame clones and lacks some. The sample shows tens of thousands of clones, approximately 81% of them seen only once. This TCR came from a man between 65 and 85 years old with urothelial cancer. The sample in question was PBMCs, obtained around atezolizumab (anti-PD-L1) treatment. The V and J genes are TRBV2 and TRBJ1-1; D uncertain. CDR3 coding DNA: TGTGCCAGCAGTGAATACAAGAACACTGAAGCTTTCTTT. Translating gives CASSEYKNTEAFF.